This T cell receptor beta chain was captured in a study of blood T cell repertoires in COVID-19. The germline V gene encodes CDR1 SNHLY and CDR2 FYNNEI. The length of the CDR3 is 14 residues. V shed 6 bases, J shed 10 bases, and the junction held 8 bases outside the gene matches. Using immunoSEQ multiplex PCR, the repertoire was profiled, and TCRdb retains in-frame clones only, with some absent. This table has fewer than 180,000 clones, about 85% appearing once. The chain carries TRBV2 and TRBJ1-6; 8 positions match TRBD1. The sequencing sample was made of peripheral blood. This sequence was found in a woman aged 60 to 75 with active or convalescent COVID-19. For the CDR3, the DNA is TGTGCCAGCAGCGAGGACAGGGTTCGGTCACCCCTCCACTTT. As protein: CASSEDRVRSPLHF.